This T cell receptor (beta chain) was documented in a study of OX40 agonist ivuxolimab in advanced cancers. This clone is a singleton in its sample. Using immunoSEQ multiplex PCR, the repertoire was profiled, and TCRdb retains in-frame clones only, with some absent. Here the sample spans around 84,000 clones, roughly 92% being singletons. Per germline, CDR1 SGHDT and CDR2 YYEEEE. V was cut by 8 bases and J by 6 bases, with 12 bases left in between. The length of the CDR3 is 12 residues. The gene calls are TRBV5-6 and TRBJ2-1, with no clear D. Sequenced here: CD4+ or CD8+ T cells sorted from blood, sampled in a trial of the OX40 agonist ivuxolimab. The source of this sequence is an adult with an advanced solid tumor such as melanoma, head and neck, liver or kidney cancer. In DNA form, the CDR3 reads TGTGCCAGTTCACTGGGCCGCAATGAGCAGTTCTTC. Translating it yields CASSLGRNEQFF.